This T cell receptor beta chain derives from a study of shared clonotypes between healthy human individuals. Study information: Aged between 18 and 49, the donors were two women and three men.

This clone was observed a few times. Its matching antigen is unknown. Germline lookup yields CDR1 SGHNT and CDR2 YENEEA. The ends lost 1 base at V and 9 bases at J; junction bases unmatched: 3. This CDR3 region has 13 residues. Study-level points and caveats: Sharing across four donors was highest in naive CD4 (roughly 5%) and lowest in memory CD8 (around 0.4%).

Deep was the level used in running the assay. Method: immunoSEQ multiplex PCR; TCRdb's copy keeps in-frame clones and lacks some. Here the sample spans roughly 1 million clones, about three quarters being singletons. The chain uses TRBV11-3 and TRBJ2-1; the match to TRBD2 covers 7 bases. The sequence was obtained from a young man in good health. Sequenced: memory CD4+ T cells sorted from blood. Noted subset: CD45RA-negative fraction. This CDR3 is CASSLGGRGEQFF. The CDR3 DNA reads TGTGCCAGCAGCTTAGGCGGGAGAGGTGAGCAGTTCTTC.